This is a list of T cell receptor beta chains from one sample in a study of OX40 agonist ivuxolimab in advanced cancers. Only in-frame clones appear in the TCRdb table, and some are missing; sequencing was by immunoSEQ multiplex PCR. The sample carries tens of thousands of clones, 75% to 85% recorded once. Sequenced here: CD4+ or CD8+ T cells sorted from blood, sampled in a trial of the OX40 agonist ivuxolimab. The receptors here all came from an adult with an advanced solid tumor such as melanoma, head and neck, liver or kidney cancer. CDR3s include the opening cysteine and the closing phenylalanine or tryptophan. A D gene is named only where the DNA matches it firmly. Rows give clone size only sometimes, using once, few, many, or a class for an expanded clone.

cdr3_nt: TGTGCCAGCTCACCACAGACCCCGAGCTCCTACGAGCAGTACTTC
cdr3_aa: CASSPQTPSSYEQYF
j_call: TRBJ2-7
clone_size: NA
v_call: TRBV18
d_call: NA

cdr3_nt: TGTGCCAGCAGCTTAGGGGACGGGGTAGGCTACACCTTC
cdr3_aa: CASSLGDGVGYTF
j_call: TRBJ1-2
clone_size: NA
v_call: TRBV7-6
d_call: NA

cdr3_nt: TGTGCCAGCAGCCCCCCGGGAAACACCATATATTTT
cdr3_aa: CASSPPGNTIYF
j_call: TRBJ1-3
clone_size: NA
v_call: TRBV11-3
d_call: NA

cdr3_nt: TGTGCCAGCAGCTTCAGGACTATTAGCGGATATGAGACCCAGTACTTC
cdr3_aa: CASSFRTISGYETQYF
j_call: TRBJ2-5
clone_size: NA
v_call: TRBV5-6
d_call: NA

cdr3_nt: TGCAGCGTAAAGGGGGACGGGCAAGAGACCCAGTACTTC
cdr3_aa: CSVKGDGQETQYF
j_call: TRBJ2-5
clone_size: few
v_call: TRBV29-1
d_call: NA

cdr3_nt: TGTGCCAGTACCTCCCAGGGGGGCACGGATACGCAGTATTTT
cdr3_aa: CASTSQGGTDTQYF
j_call: TRBJ2-3
clone_size: once
v_call: TRBV19
d_call: NA

cdr3_nt: TGTGCCAGCAGCTTAGGACCCTATAATTCACCCCTCCACTTT
cdr3_aa: CASSLGPYNSPLHF
j_call: TRBJ1-6
clone_size: NA
v_call: TRBV7-2
d_call: NA

cdr3_nt: TGCAGCGTTGTGGCTGGCACAGATACGCAGTATTTT
cdr3_aa: CSVVAGTDTQYF
j_call: TRBJ2-3
clone_size: NA
v_call: TRBV29-1
d_call: NA

cdr3_nt: TGTGCCAGCAGCCAATATGGTCCAGGCGGGGAGACCCAGTACTTC
cdr3_aa: CASSQYGPGGETQYF
j_call: TRBJ2-5
clone_size: NA
v_call: TRBV16
d_call: NA

cdr3_nt: TGTGCCAGTCTAGGACGCACCAAAAACATTCAGTACTTC
cdr3_aa: CASLGRTKNIQYF
j_call: TRBJ2-4
clone_size: few
v_call: TRBV19
d_call: NA

cdr3_nt: TGCAGCCGGGACACAATTATCCAAGAGACCCAGTACTTC
cdr3_aa: CSRDTIIQETQYF
j_call: TRBJ2-5
clone_size: NA
v_call: TRBV29-1
d_call: NA

cdr3_nt: TGTGCCATCAGTGAGTCATGGGGTCTTGGGAATGAGCAGTTCTTC
cdr3_aa: CAISESWGLGNEQFF
j_call: TRBJ2-1
clone_size: NA
v_call: TRBV10-3
d_call: NA

cdr3_nt: TGCGCCAGCAGTGAGGCTAGCGGGGCAACAGATACGCAGTATTTT
cdr3_aa: CASSEASGATDTQYF
j_call: TRBJ2-3
clone_size: NA
v_call: TRBV10-1
d_call: TRBD2

cdr3_nt: TGTGCCAGCAGCCCGGATAGGGGTATCTATAATTCACCCCTCCACTTT
cdr3_aa: CASSPDRGIYNSPLHF
j_call: TRBJ1-6
clone_size: NA
v_call: TRBV9
d_call: NA

cdr3_nt: TGTGCCAGCAGCCGAGGAGGTCTTGGGGAGACCCAGTACTTC
cdr3_aa: CASSRGGLGETQYF
j_call: TRBJ2-5
clone_size: NA
v_call: TRBV5-4
d_call: NA

cdr3_nt: TGTGCCAGCAGTGAATCAGGGGGGAAAAATGAAAAACTGTTTTTT
cdr3_aa: CASSESGGKNEKLFF
j_call: TRBJ1-4
clone_size: NA
v_call: TRBV25-1
d_call: TRBD1

cdr3_nt: TGTGCCAGCAGCTTGCGGGCGGGGGGCGGTGAGACCCAGTACTTC
cdr3_aa: CASSLRAGGGETQYF
j_call: TRBJ2-5
clone_size: few
v_call: TRBV5-4
d_call: TRBD2

cdr3_nt: TGTGCCAGCAGCTTAACAGGGCGAGATGGCTACACCTTC
cdr3_aa: CASSLTGRDGYTF
j_call: TRBJ1-2
clone_size: NA
v_call: TRBV11-2
d_call: NA

cdr3_nt: TGTGCCAGCAGCTTAGGTTCAGGTGACGACTATGGCTACACCTTC
cdr3_aa: CASSLGSGDDYGYTF
j_call: TRBJ1-2
clone_size: once
v_call: TRBV7-9
d_call: NA

cdr3_nt: TGTGCCAGCAGCTTAGCAGCGTTTAATAGCACAGATACGCAGTATTTT
cdr3_aa: CASSLAAFNSTDTQYF
j_call: TRBJ2-3
clone_size: NA
v_call: TRBV7-6
d_call: NA

cdr3_nt: TGTGCCAGCAGCTTACGGAGGACTGGCACAGGGGGGAAGACCCAGTACTTC
cdr3_aa: CASSLRRTGTGGKTQYF
j_call: TRBJ2-5
clone_size: once
v_call: TRBV7-8
d_call: TRBD1

cdr3_nt: TGTGCCAGCAGCTTAAGTAGATCAGGTCTTGTTAGCAATCAGCCCCAGCATTTT
cdr3_aa: CASSLSRSGLVSNQPQHF
j_call: TRBJ1-5
clone_size: NA
v_call: TRBV7-8
d_call: NA

cdr3_nt: TGTGCCAGCAGCGTAGCTCCCGGAAACACCATATATTTT
cdr3_aa: CASSVAPGNTIYF
j_call: TRBJ1-3
clone_size: NA
v_call: TRBV9
d_call: NA

cdr3_nt: TGTGCCAGTGGGACAGGGGCTAGAAGCACAGATACGCAGTATTTT
cdr3_aa: CASGTGARSTDTQYF
j_call: TRBJ2-3
clone_size: NA
v_call: TRBV19
d_call: TRBD1

cdr3_nt: TGCAGCGCTACTATACCGGGACAGAACACTGAAGCTTTCTTT
cdr3_aa: CSATIPGQNTEAFF
j_call: TRBJ1-1
clone_size: NA
v_call: TRBV29-1
d_call: NA

cdr3_nt: TGTGCCATCAGTCTAGGTTGGGGGGGGAACGCAGATACGCAGTATTTT
cdr3_aa: CAISLGWGGNADTQYF
j_call: TRBJ2-3
clone_size: NA
v_call: TRBV10-3
d_call: TRBD2

cdr3_nt: TGCAGCGTTGAAGAGGGAGGACAGGGTTATGAAAAACTGTTTTTT
cdr3_aa: CSVEEGGQGYEKLFF
j_call: TRBJ1-4
clone_size: NA
v_call: TRBV29-1
d_call: TRBD1

cdr3_nt: TGTGCCAGCAACAACCCGGCGGGGGAGCAGTACTTC
cdr3_aa: CASNNPAGEQYF
j_call: TRBJ2-7
clone_size: once
v_call: TRBV6-5
d_call: NA

cdr3_nt: TGTGCCAGCAGATTTACAGGGGTCGTCAACGAGCAGTACTTC
cdr3_aa: CASRFTGVVNEQYF
j_call: TRBJ2-7
clone_size: NA
v_call: TRBV6-5
d_call: TRBD1

cdr3_nt: TGTGCCAGCATCAAACAGGGGTTTAATGAAAAACTGTTTTTT
cdr3_aa: CASIKQGFNEKLFF
j_call: TRBJ1-4
clone_size: few
v_call: TRBV28
d_call: TRBD1

cdr3_nt: TGCGCCAGCAGCTTGGGACAGGGGGGGGTCGAGCAGTACTTC
cdr3_aa: CASSLGQGGVEQYF
j_call: TRBJ2-7
clone_size: NA
v_call: TRBV5-1
d_call: TRBD1

cdr3_nt: TGTGCCAGCAGTCTACAGAGCTCTGGAAACACCATATATTTT
cdr3_aa: CASSLQSSGNTIYF
j_call: TRBJ1-3
clone_size: NA
v_call: TRBV6-1
d_call: NA

cdr3_nt: TGCAGCGTTGTTCCAAGGCCACGACCCGATGAGCAGTTCTTC
cdr3_aa: CSVVPRPRPDEQFF
j_call: TRBJ2-1
clone_size: once
v_call: TRBV29-1
d_call: NA

cdr3_nt: TGCAGCGTTGAACCCCGGAGGGGCGGCACAGATACGCAGTATTTT
cdr3_aa: CSVEPRRGGTDTQYF
j_call: TRBJ2-3
clone_size: NA
v_call: TRBV29-1
d_call: NA

cdr3_nt: TGTGCCAGCAGTGATAGGAAGGGGGGGACAGATACGCAGTATTTT
cdr3_aa: CASSDRKGGTDTQYF
j_call: TRBJ2-3
clone_size: NA
v_call: TRBV6-1
d_call: NA

cdr3_nt: TGCGCCAGCAGCACGCTAGGGACAGGATATTACGAGCAGTACTTC
cdr3_aa: CASSTLGTGYYEQYF
j_call: TRBJ2-7
clone_size: NA
v_call: TRBV5-1
d_call: TRBD1

cdr3_nt: TGTGCCAGCAGCTTTGCCAGCGGGGCCTACGAGCAGTACTTC
cdr3_aa: CASSFASGAYEQYF
j_call: TRBJ2-7
clone_size: NA
v_call: TRBV7-2
d_call: TRBD2

cdr3_nt: TGTGCCAGCAGAGCTAGCGGGACGAACACCGGGGAGCTGTTTTTT
cdr3_aa: CASRASGTNTGELFF
j_call: TRBJ2-2
clone_size: NA
v_call: TRBV6-6
d_call: TRBD2

cdr3_nt: TGTGCCAGCAGCCAAGACAACAGGGAGAGCTATGGCTACACCTTC
cdr3_aa: CASSQDNRESYGYTF
j_call: TRBJ1-2
clone_size: NA
v_call: TRBV4-2
d_call: NA

cdr3_nt: TGTGCCAGCAGCCCCCGTGGGGGGAGCGCAGATACGCAGTATTTT
cdr3_aa: CASSPRGGSADTQYF
j_call: TRBJ2-3
clone_size: few
v_call: TRBV9
d_call: NA

cdr3_nt: TGTGCCAGCAGTTTGGCTTTTTACGAGCAGTACTTC
cdr3_aa: CASSLAFYEQYF
j_call: TRBJ2-7
clone_size: NA
v_call: TRBV28
d_call: NA

cdr3_nt: TGTGCCAGCAGCTCGGGCCCTAATCAGCCCCAGCATTTT
cdr3_aa: CASSSGPNQPQHF
j_call: TRBJ1-5
clone_size: few
v_call: TRBV7-9
d_call: NA

cdr3_nt: TGTGCCAGTAGTAGAACTTGGACAGACACTGAAGCTTTCTTT
cdr3_aa: CASSRTWTDTEAFF
j_call: TRBJ1-1
clone_size: NA
v_call: TRBV19
d_call: NA

cdr3_nt: TGTGCCAGCAGCTTAGCGACGGGACATACCTACGAGCAGTACTTC
cdr3_aa: CASSLATGHTYEQYF
j_call: TRBJ2-7
clone_size: NA
v_call: TRBV7-6
d_call: NA

cdr3_nt: TGCGCCAGCAGAGAAGTTCAGGGTACGGTAGCTTTCTTT
cdr3_aa: CASREVQGTVAFF
j_call: TRBJ1-1
clone_size: NA
v_call: TRBV5-1
d_call: NA

cdr3_nt: TGTGCCAGTACCCAAATCAGCGGGGGGGGTACAGATACGCAGTATTTT
cdr3_aa: CASTQISGGGTDTQYF
j_call: TRBJ2-3
clone_size: NA
v_call: TRBV7-8
d_call: TRBD2

cdr3_nt: TGTGCCAGCAGCCCCTTAGGGACCTACAATGAGCAGTTCTTC
cdr3_aa: CASSPLGTYNEQFF
j_call: TRBJ2-1
clone_size: NA
v_call: TRBV14
d_call: NA